This record looks at one T cell receptor beta chain sequence and its context. Partitioning of CD4+ cells yielded a CD45RA+ naive subset and a CD45RA-negative memory subset. The data belong to a study of shared clonotypes between healthy human individuals. Assay used: immunoSEQ multiplex PCR; TCRdb lists only in-frame clones, some missing. This table has approximately 1,000,000 clones, 75% to 85% appearing once. The V gene lost 4 bases and the J gene lost 6 bases, with 10 bases spanning the gap. Germline CDR1 is SGHRS and CDR2 is YFSETQ. The CDR3 consists of 13 residues. The V gene is TRBV5-1, the J gene TRBJ2-2; D might be TRBD1 or TRBD2, each matching 6 bases. The sequenced sample consisted of memory CD4+ T cells from PBMCs. The subset denotes: CD45RA-negative fraction. The TCR comes from a man younger than 35 in good health. Some clones in this sample may be carry-over from other donors' samples. CDR3 bases: TGCGCCAGCAGCGGGGGGCAAGCCGGGGAGCTGTTTTTT. Translated: CASSGGQAGELFF. The full variable domain, its missing parts supplied by reference TRBV5-1 and TRBJ2-2, is KAGVTQTPRYLIKTRGQQVTLSCSPISGHRSVSWYQQTPGQGLQFLFEYFSETQRNKGNFPGRFSGRQFSNSRSEMNVSTLELGDSALYLCASSGGQAGELFFGEGSRLTVL.